The present TCR beta chain was sequenced within a study of blood T cells in healthy people across ages. For the study at large: Template-switching capture recovered about one barcoded beta molecule per two T cells. General study findings and limits: Roughly linear age-related decline in beta diversity appeared, significant by age about 37.

Individuals who donated were healthy Caucasians from Russia aged roughly 6 to 95. As for this clonotype: Its antigen is currently unknown.

PCR was performed a second time for about 7 to 12 cycles using a sample-barcoded 5' primer and a J-beta primer mix. A template-switch adaptor containing 12 random nucleotides labeled each cDNA molecule. MiXCR, run by TCRdb on the 5' RACE reads, gives a single entry per CDR3 protein. The table has 780,000 or so distinct CDR3 sequences, about 53% seen once; the top ten hold approximately 40%. Per germline, CDR1 MNHEY and CDR2 SVGAGI. The length of the CDR3 is 15 residues. V lost 2 bases and J lost 0, with 11 bases in between. The V and J genes are TRBV6-5 and TRBJ2-7, with a tentative D call TRBD1 (6 bases). The TCR comes from an elderly man in good health. Sequencing was carried out using blood. The CDR3 bases are TGTGCCAGCAGTTACACAGGGATTAGCTCCTACGAGCAGTACTTC. Its translation is CASSYTGISSYEQYF.